The sequence of this TCR beta chain was determined in a study of cytomegalovirus exposure and HLA in healthy donors. Study-level findings and limits: As was reported, the HLA-A and HLA-B alleles of most subjects were accurately predicted from TCR beta sequences. TRBV6-2, TRBV6-3 and some other V segments were unresolvable in 87-base-pair reads. It was likely that a cluster of highly shared sequence variants was a sequencing artifact.

This clone is a singleton in its sample. Its matching antigen is unknown. Use of 60 Vbeta and 13 Jbeta primers characterized the PCR. Libraries were prepared by immunoSEQ multiplex PCR; TCRdb keeps only in-frame clonotypes and omits some of them. The repertoire holds 65,000 to 85,000 clones, with 65% to 70% as singletons. The V gene's germline CDR1 is SGHNT and CDR2 YENEEA. Trimming left V 1 base short and J 1 base short, with 17 bases between. This CDR3 is built from 17 residues. This chain joins TRBV11-3 and TRBJ2-7; maybe TRBD1 (5 bases). The sequence derives from a woman aged 25-40 years in good health and CMV-seronegative. Sequencing was performed on PBMCs. CDR3 sequence: CASSLGRRETVSYEQYF. The CDR3 DNA sequence: TGTGCCAGCAGCTTAGGCCGCCGAGAGACAGTTTCCTACGAGCAGTACTTC.